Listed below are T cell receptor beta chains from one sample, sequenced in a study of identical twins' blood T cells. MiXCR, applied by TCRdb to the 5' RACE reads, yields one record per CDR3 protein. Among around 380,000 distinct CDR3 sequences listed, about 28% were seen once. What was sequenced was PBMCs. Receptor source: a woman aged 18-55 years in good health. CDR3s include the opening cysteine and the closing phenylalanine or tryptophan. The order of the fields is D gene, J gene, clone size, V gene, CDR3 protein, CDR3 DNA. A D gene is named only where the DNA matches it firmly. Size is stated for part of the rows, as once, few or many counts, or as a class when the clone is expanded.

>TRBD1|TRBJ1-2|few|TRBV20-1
CSAREPTGDRHGYTF
TGCAGTGCTAGAGAACCGACAGGGGATAGACATGGCTACACCTTC
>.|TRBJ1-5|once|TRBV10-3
CAINEQEGNQPQHF
TGTGCCATCAATGAACAGGAGGGCAATCAGCCCCAGCATTTT
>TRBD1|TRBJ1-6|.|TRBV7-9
CAGGQDLNSPLHF
TGTGCCGGGGGACAGGACCTCAATTCACCCCTCCACTTT
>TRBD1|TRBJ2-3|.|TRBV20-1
CSAKAGGPTDTQYF
TGCAGTGCTAAAGCAGGGGGCCCCACAGATACGCAGTATTTT
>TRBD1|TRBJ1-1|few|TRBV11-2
CASITGRASGQGPLRVNTEAFF
TGTGCCAGCATCACCGGACGGGCGTCGGGACAGGGGCCTTTACGGGTGAACACTGAAGCTTTCTTT
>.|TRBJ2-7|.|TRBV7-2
CASSFGGWEQYF
TGTGCCAGCAGCTTCGGAGGATGGGAGCAGTACTTC
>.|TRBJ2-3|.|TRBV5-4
CASSLAGGLDTQYF
TGTGCCAGCAGCTTGGCCGGGGGCCTGGATACGCAGTATTTT
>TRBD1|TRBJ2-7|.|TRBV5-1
CASSFAGGYEQYF
TGCGCCAGCAGCTTTGCAGGGGGCTACGAGCAGTACTTC
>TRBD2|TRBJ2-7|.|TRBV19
CAAGTSGTYEQYF
TGTGCCGCAGGGACTAGCGGTACCTACGAGCAGTACTTC
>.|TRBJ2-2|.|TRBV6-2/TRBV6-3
CASTTANGELFF
TGTGCCAGTACGACAGCTAACGGGGAGCTGTTTTTT
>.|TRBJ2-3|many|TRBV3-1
CASSPGGTTDTQYF
TGTGCCAGCAGCCCAGGAGGTACCACAGATACGCAGTATTTT
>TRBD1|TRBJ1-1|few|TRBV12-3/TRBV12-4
CATTPSDRADGAFF
TGTGCCACCACCCCGTCCGACAGGGCCGACGGGGCTTTCTTT
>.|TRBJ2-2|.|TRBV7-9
CASPREGLTGELFF
TGTGCCAGTCCTCGAGAGGGCCTCACCGGGGAGCTGTTTTTT
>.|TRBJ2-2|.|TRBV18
CSSSLSFNTGELFF
TGTTCCAGCTCACTCAGCTTCAACACCGGGGAGCTGTTTTTT
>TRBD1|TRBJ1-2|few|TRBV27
CASRRGQDNYGYTF
TGTGCCAGCAGGCGGGGACAGGATAACTATGGCTACACCTTC
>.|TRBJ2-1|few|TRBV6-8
CASSSQTGLGNEQFF
TGTGCCAGCAGTTCCCAAACAGGGTTGGGGAATGAGCAGTTCTTC
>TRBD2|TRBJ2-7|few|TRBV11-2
CASRHVAGGYEQYF
TGTGCCAGCAGACACGTCGCGGGGGGTTACGAGCAGTACTTC
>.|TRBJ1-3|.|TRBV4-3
CASSQEGGIYSGNTIYF
TGCGCCAGCAGCCAAGAGGGGGGAATTTACTCTGGAAACACCATATATTTT
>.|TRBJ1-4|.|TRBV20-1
CSGRGDNEKLFF
TGCAGTGGGCGCGGGGATAATGAAAAACTGTTTTTT
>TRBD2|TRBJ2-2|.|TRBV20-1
CSAATSARANTGELFF
TGCAGTGCGGCTACTAGCGCCAGGGCGAACACCGGGGAGCTGTTTTTT
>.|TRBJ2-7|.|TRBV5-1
CASSPIIYSYEQYF
TGCGCCAGCAGCCCGATCATATACTCCTACGAGCAGTACTTC
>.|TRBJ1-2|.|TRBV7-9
CASSSRTDFYGYTF
TGTGCCAGCAGCTCGCGGACAGATTTCTATGGCTACACCTTC
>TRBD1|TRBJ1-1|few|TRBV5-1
CASSPRTGGVNTEAFF
TGCGCCAGCAGCCCGCGGACAGGGGGTGTGAACACTGAAGCTTTCTTT
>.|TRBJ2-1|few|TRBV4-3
CASSQDYAVNEQFF
TGCGCCAGCAGCCAAGACTACGCAGTCAATGAGCAGTTCTTC
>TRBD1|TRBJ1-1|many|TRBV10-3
CAISLTGQGGNTEAFF
TGTGCCATCAGTTTAACGGGACAGGGCGGGAACACTGAAGCTTTCTTT
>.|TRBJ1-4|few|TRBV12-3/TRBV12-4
CASASGTALEKLFF
TGTGCCAGCGCCTCGGGGACGGCTCTCGAAAAACTGTTTTTT
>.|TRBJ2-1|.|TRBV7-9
CASSYIAGGSSYNEQFF
TGTGCCAGCAGCTACATAGCCGGGGGAAGCTCCTACAATGAGCAGTTCTTC
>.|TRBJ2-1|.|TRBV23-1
CASSQSHYNEQFF
TGCGCCAGCAGTCAATCCCACTACAATGAGCAGTTCTTC
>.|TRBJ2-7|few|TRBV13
CASSLELVQYF
TGTGCCAGCAGCTTAGAGTTGGTGCAGTACTTC
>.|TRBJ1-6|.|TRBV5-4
CASSSDRTTGNRKNSPLHF
TGTGCCAGCAGCTCAGACAGGACGACGGGGAACAGAAAAAATTCACCCCTCCACTTT
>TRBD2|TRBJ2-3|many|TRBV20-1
CSASAIRVSGIFTDTQYF
TGCAGTGCTAGCGCCATCCGAGTTAGCGGGATCTTCACAGATACGCAGTATTTT
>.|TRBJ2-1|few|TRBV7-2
CASSLAGANYNEQFF
TGTGCCAGCAGCTTAGCGGGAGCCAACTACAATGAGCAGTTCTTC